This entry lists 21 T cell receptor beta chains sequenced from one sample in a study of lymphopenia after photon versus proton radiotherapy. Assay: immunoSEQ multiplex PCR; the TCRdb copy retains only in-frame clones and omits some. The sample records 83,000 or so clones, around 83% being singletons. The sequences come from peripheral blood, collected from a patient treated with proton-based radiotherapy. The source is a man aged 55 to 70 with pancreatic cancer.

The chain recombines TRBV19 with TRBJ1-1; D ambiguous. This CDR3 region has 14 residues. Germline V gene data show CDR1 as LNHDA and CDR2 as SQIVND (reference sequence). V shed 10 bases and J shed 2 bases, with 17 bases lying between them. The CDR3 spells CATRRVTGNTEAFF. CDR3 sequence (DNA): TGTGCCACCCGTCGGGTCACGGGCAACACTGAAGCTTTCTTT.

This clone has a handful of counts. V is TRBV6-1 and J is TRBJ1-4; 11 bases agree with TRBD1. This CDR3 contains 15 residues. The germline CDR1 and CDR2 sequences are MNHNS and SASEGT. Trimming took 6 bases from V and 3 from J; bases not matched to a gene: 3. CDR3 nucleotides: TGTGCCAGCAGGGGGACAGGGGGGTCTAATGAAAAACTGTTTTTT. Encoded protein: CASRGTGGSNEKLFF.

The chain uses TRBV5-1 and TRBJ2-1, with 8 bases aligning to TRBD1. The CDR3 has 17 amino acids. Germline CDR1 reads SGHRS; CDR2 reads YFSETQ. Trimming removed 2 bases from V and 3 bases from J; junction bases left unmatched: 10. The CDR3 DNA reads TGCGCCAGCAGCTTACAACCGGGACAGGTGAACTACAATGAGCAGTTCTTC. Amino acid sequence: CASSLQPGQVNYNEQFF.

This clone is a singleton in its sample. Other nucleotide sequences in the sample specify the same CDR3. CDR3 sequence reads: CASSSRGGATNEKLFF. The CDR3 DNA sequence: TGTGCCAGCAGTTCGAGAGGGGGCGCTACTAATGAAAAACTGTTTTTT. The chain combines TRBV27 with TRBJ1-4; TRBD1 aligns across 7 bases. Germline V gene lookup returns CDR1 MNHEY and CDR2 SMNVEV (reference sequence). This CDR3 is built from 16 residues. J gave up 2 bases and V 4 bases, and 7 bases lay outside the gene matches.

The chain has TRBV5-1 and TRBJ2-2; weak D call: TRBD1 (6 bases). V gave up 5 bases and J gave up 5 bases, with 13 bases separating them. The CDR3 is 14 amino acids. Germline values: CDR1 SGHRS, CDR2 YFSETQ. CDR3 residues: CASSGQRMTGELFF. In nucleotides, the CDR3 is TGCGCCAGCAGTGGACAGCGAATGACCGGGGAGCTGTTTTTT. The variable domain in full, completed from reference TRBV5-1 and TRBJ2-2, reads KAGVTQTPRYLIKTRGQQVTLSCSPISGHRSVSWYQQTPGQGLQFLFEYFSETQRNKGNFPGRFSGRQFSNSRSEMNVSTLELGDSALYLCASSGQRMTGELFFGEGSRLTVL.

The rearrangement joins TRBV10-2 to TRBJ1-4; a possible D gene is TRBD1 (5 bases). The V gene lost 6 bases and the J gene lost 2 bases, with 10 bases spanning the gap. The germline V gene has CDR1 WSHSY and CDR2 SAAADI. The CDR3 spans 14 residues. For the CDR3, the DNA is TGCGCCAGCAGGGGGACGGTTACTAATGAAAAACTGTTTTTT. Encoded protein: CASRGTVTNEKLFF.

The chain recombines TRBV7-9 with TRBJ1-3; D gene ambiguous. V gave up 5 bases and J gave up 1 base, with 21 bases separating them. There are 18 residues in the CDR3. Germline V lookup: CDR1 SEHNR, CDR2 FQNEAQ (reference sequence). CDR3 loop: CASSGLTGAMVSGNTIYF. For the CDR3, the DNA is TGTGCCAGCAGCGGTTTGACGGGTGCCATGGTATCTGGAAACACCATATATTTT.

The J gene is TRBJ1-1, the V gene TRBV5-5, with D uncertain. Germline assignment: CDR1 SGHKS and CDR2 YYEKEE (reference sequence). Deletions cut 1 base from V and 2 bases from J, with 12 bases between. This CDR3 is built from 15 residues. As DNA, the CDR3 is TGTGCCAGCAGCTTGTTTTCCGGTTTTAACACTGAAGCTTTCTTT. Its translation is CASSLFSGFNTEAFF.

The J gene is TRBJ2-7, the V gene TRBV7-9; D uncertain. The CDR3 has 14 amino acids. CDR1 is SEHNR, CDR2 FQNEAQ, per germline (reference sequence). V lost 5 bases and J lost 5, with 16 bases in between. Here the CDR3 DNA reads TGTGCCAGCAGCCCTCTAGTCAATTCGAACGAGCAGTACTTC. Translating gives CASSPLVNSNEQYF.

The genes are TRBV29-1 and TRBJ1-1, with 8 bases identical to TRBD1. Germline loops: CDR1 SQVTM, CDR2 ANQGSEA. The CDR3 has 13 residues. The V and J ends lost 6 bases and 5 bases, in that order; junction bases with no gene match: 8. The CDR3 loop reads CSVPGQGGTEAFF. The DNA of the CDR3 is TGCAGCGTGCCCGGACAGGGAGGGACTGAAGCTTTCTTT.

The chain is built from TRBV29-1 and TRBJ2-6; 9 bases line up with TRBD2. V was pared by 4 bases and J by 2 bases, with 6 bases of the junction left unmatched. Germline CDR1 reads SQVTM; CDR2 reads ANQGSEA. The CDR3 spans 16 residues. In nucleotides, the CDR3 is TGCAGCGTTGCATTTGCGGGAGGGGCTGGGGCCAACGTCCTGACTTTC. It specifies CSVAFAGGAGANVLTF. The full variable domain, rest sourced from reference TRBV29-1 and TRBJ2-6, is SAVISQKPSRDICQRGTSLTIQCQVDSQVTMMFWYRQQPGQSLTLIATANQGSEATYESGFVIDKFPISRPNLTFSTLTVSNMSPEDSSIYLCSVAFAGGAGANVLTFGAGSRLTVL.

The V and J genes are TRBV6-6 and TRBJ2-7; D ambiguous. Trimming shortened V by 2 bases and J by 7 bases, and 12 bases separated the two germline ends. The CDR3 covers 13 residues. CDR1 and CDR2 (germline): MNHNY, SVGAGI (reference sequence). CDR3 sequence (DNA): TGTGCCAGCAGTTACAACAGCGTTTGGGAGCAGTACTTC. Its protein is CASSYNSVWEQYF.

The chain links TRBV5-1 to TRBJ2-1; the match to TRBD1 covers 8 bases. Per germline, CDR1 SGHRS and CDR2 YFSETQ. This CDR3 has 17 amino acids. The junction had 11 bases not matched to a gene; V was cut back by 4 bases and J by 2 bases. Here the CDR3 reads CASSPGGQGLTYNEQFF. The DNA of the CDR3 is TGCGCCAGCAGCCCCGGAGGACAGGGTCTGACCTACAATGAGCAGTTCTTC.

The chain carries TRBV28 and TRBJ2-3; the match to TRBD2 covers 12 bases. Germline loops: CDR1 MDHEN, CDR2 SYDVKM. The CDR3 extends over 17 amino acids. With 2 bases clipped from V and 3 bases from J, the junction kept 6 bases outside the gene matches. The CDR3 sequence: CASSLLAGGRGTDTQYF. The CDR3 region has the DNA TGTGCCAGCAGTTTACTAGCGGGAGGGCGGGGGACAGATACGCAGTATTTT. The full variable domain, with the rest looked up from reference TRBV28 and TRBJ2-3, is DVKVTQSSRYLVKRTGEKVFLECVQDMDHENMFWYRQDPGLGLRLIYFSYDVKMKEKGDIPEGYSVSREKKERFSLILESASTNQTSMYLCASSLLAGGRGTDTQYFGPGTRLTVL.

CDR3 in DNA: TGCGCCAGCAGGACAGGTCCCTACGAGCAGTACTTC. As protein: CASRTGPYEQYF. The gene calls are TRBV10-2 and TRBJ2-7, with D possibly TRBD1 on 6 matching bases. CDR3 length: 12 residues. The ends were cut back, 6 bases at V and 2 bases at J, with 8 bases in the middle. CDR1 and CDR2 from the germline V gene are WSHSY and SAAADI.

The rearrangement links TRBV15 to TRBJ2-7; 9 bases agree with TRBD2. Germline V gives CDR1 LNHNV, CDR2 YYDKDF (reference sequence). CDR3 length: 15 amino acids. With V trimmed by 0 bases and J by 2 bases, 2 bases remained unmatched. The CDR3 DNA reads TGTGCCACCAGCAGAGAGACTAGCGGAGCCTACGAGCAGTACTTC. Protein product: CATSRETSGAYEQYF.

This chain uses TRBV5-6 with TRBJ1-5; D is unclear. Trimming stripped 0 bases from V and 9 bases from J, with 7 bases between. CDR3 size: 12 residues. Germline assignment: CDR1 SGHDT and CDR2 YYEEEE. CDR3 region: CASSLAIGPQHF. CDR3 DNA sequence: TGTGCCAGCAGCTTGGCCATTGGGCCCCAGCATTTT. Complete variable domain (other parts from reference TRBV5-6 and TRBJ1-5): DAGVTQSPTHLIKTRGQQVTLRCSPKSGHDTVSWYQQALGQGPQFIFQYYEEEERQRGNFPDRFSGHQFPNYSSELNVNALLLGDSALYLCASSLAIGPQHFGDGTRLSIL.

The rearrangement links TRBV6-1 to TRBJ2-1; D possibly corresponds to TRBD1 (5 bases). Germline V gene data show CDR1 as MNHNS and CDR2 as SASEGT. The V gene lost 7 bases and the J gene lost 8 bases, with 18 bases spanning the gap. This CDR3 has 14 residues. CDR3 in amino acids: CASKIAVGVDEQFF. CDR3 nucleotides: TGTGCCAGCAAGATTGCGGTAGGGGTGGATGAGCAGTTCTTC.

The chain carries TRBV2 and TRBJ2-5; D might be TRBD2 (5 bases). The length of the CDR3 is 13 residues. CDR1 and CDR2 from the germline V gene are SNHLY and FYNNEI. The V end lost 0 bases, the J end lost 7 bases, and 9 bases lay between the germline ends. The CDR3 nucleotides read TGTGCCAGCAGTGAAGCTTCAGGAGGGACCCAGTACTTC. Its translation is CASSEASGGTQYF.

V gene TRBV11-2 combines with J gene TRBJ2-7; 8 bases map to TRBD1. With 10 bases clipped from V and 0 bases from J, the junction kept 8 bases outside the gene matches. This CDR3 region has 14 residues. Per the germline V gene, CDR1 is SGHAT and CDR2 is FQNNGV. The CDR3 spells CATQGALNSYEQYF. The CDR3 DNA reads TGTGCCACCCAGGGGGCCCTAAACTCCTACGAGCAGTACTTC.

V and J are TRBV9 and TRBJ2-7, with D maybe TRBD1 (6 bases). Germline CDR1 and CDR2: SGDLS and YYNGEE. The CDR3 runs to 14 residues. The germline V and J ends were trimmed by 4 bases and 0 bases, with 11 bases remaining between them. DNA of the CDR3: TGTGCCAGCAGCCCACAGGGTTACTCCTACGAGCAGTACTTC. This translates into CASSPQGYSYEQYF.